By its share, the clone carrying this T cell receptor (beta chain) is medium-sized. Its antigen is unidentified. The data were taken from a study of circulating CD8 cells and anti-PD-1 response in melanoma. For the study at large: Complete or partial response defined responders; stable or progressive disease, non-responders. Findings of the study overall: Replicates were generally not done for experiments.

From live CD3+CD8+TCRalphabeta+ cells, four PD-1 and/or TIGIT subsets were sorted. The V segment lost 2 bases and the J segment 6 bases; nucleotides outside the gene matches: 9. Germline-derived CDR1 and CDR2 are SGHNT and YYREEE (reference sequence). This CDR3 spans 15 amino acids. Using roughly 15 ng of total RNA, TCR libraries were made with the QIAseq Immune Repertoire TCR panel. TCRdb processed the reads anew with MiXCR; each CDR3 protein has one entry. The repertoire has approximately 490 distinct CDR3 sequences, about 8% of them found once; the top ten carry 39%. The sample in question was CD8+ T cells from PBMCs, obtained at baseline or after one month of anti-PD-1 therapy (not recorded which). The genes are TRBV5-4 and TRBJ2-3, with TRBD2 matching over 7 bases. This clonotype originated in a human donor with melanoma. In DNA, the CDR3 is TGTGCCAGCAGCTTCGGCGGGGGAGCCCAGGATACGCAGTATTTT. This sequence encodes CASSFGGGAQDTQYF.